This T cell receptor (beta chain) is drawn from a study of a mutant IDH1 vaccine in newly diagnosed glioma. Study-wide background: Patients received vaccination from 4-6 weeks after radiotherapy alone, or with temozolomide cycles. Receipt of radiotherapy, temozolomide, or both preceded the study, and most received both.

Time point of the sample: week 11, during vaccination. In every dose of vaccine, 300 ug of mutant IDH1 20-mer peptide was given alongside topical imiquimod. Points from the study as a whole: Altogether, almost 95% of patients exhibited vaccine-induced immune responses.

This clone was found a few times. Its cognate antigen is unknown. Data came from immunoSEQ multiplex PCR; TCRdb stores just in-frame clones and leaves some out. This sample carries about 25,000 clones, roughly 80% of them seen once, and the ten largest clones take approximately 9.1%. CDR1 and CDR2 from the germline V gene are SEHNR and FQNEAQ (reference sequence). The CDR3 is 14 residues long. The V and J ends lost 1 base and 6 bases respectively, with 10 bases between them. Material: PBMCs, obtained from a glioma patient whose treatment included an IDH1 peptide vaccine. This chain connects TRBV7-9 to TRBJ2-1; D ambiguous. The receptor was isolated from a woman under 30 with glioma. In DNA form, the CDR3 reads TGTGCCAGCAGCTTAGTTACGGTGGGCAATGAGCAGTTCTTC. Translation gives CASSLVTVGNEQFF.